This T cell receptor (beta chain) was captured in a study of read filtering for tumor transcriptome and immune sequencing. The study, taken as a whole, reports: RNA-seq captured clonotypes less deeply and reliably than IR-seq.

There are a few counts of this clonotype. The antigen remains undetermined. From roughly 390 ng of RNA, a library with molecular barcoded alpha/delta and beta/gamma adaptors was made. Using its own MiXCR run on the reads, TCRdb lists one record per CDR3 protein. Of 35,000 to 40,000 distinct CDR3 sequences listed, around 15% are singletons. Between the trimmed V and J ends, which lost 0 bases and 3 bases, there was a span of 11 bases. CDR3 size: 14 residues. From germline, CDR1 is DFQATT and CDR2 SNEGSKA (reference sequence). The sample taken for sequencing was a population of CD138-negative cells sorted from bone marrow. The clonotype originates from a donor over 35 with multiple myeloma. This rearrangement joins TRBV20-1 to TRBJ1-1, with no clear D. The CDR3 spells CSARDAVRDTEAFF. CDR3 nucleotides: TGCAGTGCTAGAGATGCGGTTAGGGACACTGAAGCTTTCTTT.